Listed below are T cell receptor beta chains from one sample, sequenced in a study of blood T cell repertoires in COVID-19. Assay: immunoSEQ multiplex PCR; the TCRdb copy retains only in-frame clones and omits some. The data show fewer than 350,000 clones, more than 70% seen once. Sequenced sample: PBMCs or T cells enriched from blood (not recorded which). These receptors all stem from a woman younger than 45 who had been exposed to COVID-19. Both conserved end residues are trimmed from each CDR3. Fields, in order: clone size, J gene, V gene, CDR3 protein. Only part of the rows carry a size: once, few, many, or a class if the clone is expanded.

size: once; J: TRBJ2-7; V: TRBV10-3; CDR3: AIGAGMVPYEQY
size: few; J: TRBJ1-4; V: TRBV10-1; CDR3: ASSSGQGGKLF
size: .; J: TRBJ1-3; V: TRBV19; CDR3: ASSLQGAGNTIY
size: .; J: TRBJ1-1; V: TRBV7-8; CDR3: ASSSDRATEAF
size: .; J: TRBJ2-6; V: TRBV30; CDR3: AWSRGSGANVLT
size: .; J: TRBJ1-5; V: TRBV3-1/TRBV3-2; CDR3: ASSQGTGNNQPQH
size: .; J: TRBJ2-1; V: TRBV7-3; CDR3: ASSPRTSANNEQF
size: .; J: TRBJ2-6; V: TRBV24-1; CDR3: ATSDLGGTGANVLT
size: .; J: TRBJ1-5; V: TRBV2; CDR3: ASSGGAGGPQPQH
size: .; J: TRBJ1-3; V: TRBV6-5; CDR3: ASSYRGGTGNTIY
size: .; J: TRBJ2-5; V: TRBV30; CDR3: AWSVRGETQY
size: .; J: TRBJ2-3; V: TRBV24-1; CDR3: ATSAGGSTDTQY